The entry below describes one T cell receptor (beta chain). The method was immunoSEQ multiplex PCR; TCRdb's version includes in-frame clones alone and lacks a portion of them. Counted here are roughly 130,000 clones, 90% to 95% occurring once; the ten biggest clones make up under 0.025%. The data were taken from a study of human thymus T cells. V was clipped by 10 bases and J by 6 bases; unmatched bases: 4. The germline CDR1 and CDR2 sequences are LNHDA and SQIVND (reference sequence). The length of the CDR3 is 12 residues. Resections that were taken during corrective heart surgery supplied the thymus tissue.

The sequenced sample was thymus tissue. This TCR was recovered from a boy in the first two years of life with a congenital heart defect but otherwise immunologically healthy. The chain is built from TRBV19 and TRBJ1-5, with 9 bases matching TRBD1. CDR3: CATRTGAQPQHF. CDR3 nucleotide sequence: TGTGCCACCAGGACAGGGGCTCAGCCCCAGCATTTT.